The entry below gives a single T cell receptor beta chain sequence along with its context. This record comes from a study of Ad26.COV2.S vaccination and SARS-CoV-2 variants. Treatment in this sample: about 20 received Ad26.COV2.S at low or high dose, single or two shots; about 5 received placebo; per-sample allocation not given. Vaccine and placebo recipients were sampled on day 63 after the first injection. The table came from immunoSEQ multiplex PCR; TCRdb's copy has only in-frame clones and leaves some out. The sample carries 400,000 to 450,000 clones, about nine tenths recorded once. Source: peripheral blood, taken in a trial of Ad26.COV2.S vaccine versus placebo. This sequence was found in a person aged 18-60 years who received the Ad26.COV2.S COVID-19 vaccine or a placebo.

In nucleotides, the CDR3 is TGTGCCAGCAGTAGGACAGGGTTTGAAGCTTTCTTT. It is translated as CASSRTGFEAFF. The chain joins TRBV12-3 or TRBV12-4 to TRBJ1-1; the match to TRBD1 covers 8 bases. Losses at the gene ends were 5 bases for V and 7 bases for J; bases not matched to a gene: 3. This CDR3 has 12 amino acids.